This record covers a single T cell receptor beta chain. The antigen is not known. TCRdb independently ran MiXCR on the 5' RACE reads; one entry per CDR3 protein. The sample records some 280,000 distinct CDR3 sequences, roughly 17% being singletons. This record belongs to a study of T-cell memory formation after mild COVID-19. Study at large: Largely, the TCR clusters proved donor specific. Study results and limitations: Among clones contracting day 15 to 85, CD4/CD8 was balanced, whereas later expanders leaned CD4+. Memory cells collected pre-infection included some clones that later responded, suggesting cross-reactive memory joined.

V was pared by 5 bases and J by 2 bases, with 9 bases of the junction left unmatched. Germline CDR1 and CDR2: MNHEY and SVGAGI. The CDR3 has 16 amino acids. Sequencing used PBMCs or a T cell subset sorted from them (not recorded which). This TCR was sampled from a man aged 18 to 30 who had mild COVID-19 (a few samples of this study predate the infection). Cell type and time point are not known. The V call is TRBV6-5, the J call TRBJ2-7; 10 bases line up with TRBD1. The CDR3 coding sequence is TGTGCCAGCAGTCAGGGGGCGGGACAGGGGACCTACGAGCAGTACTTC. Protein product: CASSQGAGQGTYEQYF.